This T cell receptor beta chain was retrieved from a study of blood T cell repertoires in COVID-19. Study information: Samples taken during acute and convalescent COVID-19 were collected in the United States, Italy and Spain. T cells, B-cell-depleted T cells, or PBMCs provided the cDNA or gDNA that served as material.

In the original processing: Reference gene primer amplification in the assay estimated nucleated cell counts. The protocol was immunoSEQ multiplex PCR, while the TCRdb copy is restricted to in-frame clones and leaves out a portion. V, J and clone size derive from that table, while D and trimming were established from the DNA sequence. The profile shows approximately 130,000 clones, roughly 88% of them singletons. This CDR3 region has 17 residues. V was pared by 4 bases and J by 8 bases, with 17 bases of the junction left unmatched. CDR1 ENHRY and CDR2 SYGVKD come from the germline V gene. The source of this sequence is a man aged 50 to 60 with acute or convalescent COVID-19. The V and J genes are TRBV10-3 and TRBJ2-3; TRBD2 matches at 8 bases. The sample comprised peripheral blood. The CDR3, as DNA: TGTGCCATCAGTGTATCCGGGAGGGATGCCGCCGCCGGTACGCAGTATTTT. This encodes CAISVSGRDAAAGTQYF.